The next 26 T cell receptor beta chains were all read from a single sample in a study of CD8+CD57+ T cells in acquired aplastic anemia (dated by TCRdb to between 2018 and 2020). TCRdb lists the instrument as Illumina HiSeq 2000. Genomic DNA was used as template for profiling of TCR beta VDJ combinations and CDR3 sequences. TCRdb's own reprocessing of the public reads used fastp at Q25 and MiXCR and kept productive beta chains. Identical CDR3 proteins give one entry, which carries the most common genes and DNA. This sample has approximately 50,000 distinct CDR3 sequences in its table, and about 78% of those were observed once. Around a third of the sample comes from the top ten. Specimen: sorted CD4+, CD8+, or CD8+CD57+ T cells (not recorded which) from PBMCs. All receptors derive from a human donor in good health, serving as a control.

CDR3 nucleotide sequence: TGTGCCAGCAGCTTGAAGGGAACGAACACTGAAGCTTTCTTT. This codes for CASSLKGTNTEAFF. This chain links TRBV5-4 with TRBJ1-1; D uncertain. V was trimmed by 1 base and J by 1 base, leaving 8 bases between them. The CDR3 sequence is 14 residues long. Per the germline V gene, CDR1 is SGHNT and CDR2 is YYREEE (reference sequence).

This rearrangement joins TRBV10-3 to TRBJ2-7; 8 bases fit TRBD1. V was clipped by 10 bases and J by 1 base; unmatched bases: 9. The CDR3 loop spans 14 amino acids. Germline V CDR1 and CDR2: ENHRY, SYGVKD. CDR3 in amino acids: CASRSGGNSYEQYF. The CDR3 nucleotides are TGTGCCAGCAGGTCAGGGGGCAATTCCTACGAGCAGTACTTC.

CDR3 region: CATSSPGQNVYGYTF. In nucleotides, the CDR3 is TGTGCCACCAGCAGCCCCGGACAAAATGTCTATGGCTACACCTTC. V gene TRBV15 combines with J gene TRBJ1-2; maybe TRBD1 (5 bases). V was clipped by 3 bases and J by 4 bases, with 15 bases between them. Germline loops: CDR1 LNHNV, CDR2 YYDKDF (reference sequence). CDR3 size: 15 residues.

The rearrangement joins TRBV10-3 to TRBJ1-5, with a tentative D call TRBD1 (5 bases). CDR3 length: 15 amino acids. Germline assignment: CDR1 ENHRY and CDR2 SYGVKD. The germline V and J ends were trimmed by 3 bases and 1 base, with 10 bases remaining between them. CDR3 sequence: CAISEPGLSNQPQHF. CDR3 sequence (DNA): TGTGCCATCAGTGAACCAGGGTTGAGCAATCAGCCCCAGCATTTT.

This clonotype was counted at least ten times. This chain connects TRBV19 to TRBJ2-7; TRBD2 agrees at 13 bases. Germline V gene data show CDR1 as LNHDA and CDR2 as SQIVND (reference sequence). With V trimmed by 2 bases and J by 3 bases, 4 bases remained unmatched. This CDR3 contains 16 residues. Here the CDR3 reads CASSIILAGGGYEQYF. CDR3 DNA: TGTGCCAGTAGTATAATACTAGCGGGAGGGGGCTACGAGCAGTACTTC.

The chain links TRBV15 to TRBJ2-3, with 8 bases identical to TRBD2. V was clipped by 3 bases and J by 6 bases; unmatched bases: 5. From germline, CDR1 is LNHNV and CDR2 YYDKDF (reference sequence). The CDR3 runs to 14 residues. CDR3 amino acids: CATSRAGRVDTQYF. CDR3 nucleotide sequence: TGTGCCACCAGCAGGGCCGGGAGGGTGGATACGCAGTATTTT. Full variable domain (missing parts from reference TRBV15 and TRBJ2-3): DAMVIQNPRYQVTQFGKPVTLSCSQTLNHNVMYWYQQKSSQAPKLLFHYYDKDFNNEADTPDNFQSRRPNTSFCFLDIRSPGLGDTAMYLCATSRAGRVDTQYFGPGTRLTVL.

As concerns this clonotype: The CDR3 end shows no conserved phenylalanine or tryptophan, and so a read error is likely. This chain links TRBV15 with TRBJ1-4; 7 bases agree with TRBD1. V trimming: 2 bases; J trimming: 7 bases; junction bases outside the gene matches: 19. Germline V gives CDR1 LNHNV, CDR2 YYDKDF (reference sequence). The CDR3 spans 19 residues. The CDR3 bases are TGTGCCACCAGCAGAAATACTTATAGACAGGGAGGACTTGGTGAAAAACTGTTTCTT. Encoded protein: CATSRNTYRQGGLGEKLFL.

The chain is built from TRBV5-4 and TRBJ2-7; TRBD2 agrees at 10 bases. The CDR3 sequence is 12 residues long. The V gene end was trimmed by 3 bases and the J gene end by 13 bases; junction bases not matched to a gene: 7. The germline V gene has CDR1 SGHNT and CDR2 YYREEE (reference sequence). CDR3 in amino acids: CASSSSSGGHYF. DNA of the CDR3: TGTGCCAGCAGCTCCTCTAGCGGGGGCCATTACTTC. The variable domain in full, completed from reference TRBV5-4 and TRBJ2-7, reads ETGVTQSPTHLIKTRGQQVTLRCSSQSGHNTVSWYQQALGQGPQFIFQYYREEENGRGNFPPRFSGLQFPNYSSELNVNALELDDSALYLCASSSSSGGHYFGPGTRLTVT.

V is TRBV2 and J is TRBJ1-3; D might be TRBD1 (6 bases). V lost 8 bases and J lost 4, with 15 bases in between. The CDR3 is made up of 14 amino acids. Per the germline V gene, CDR1 is SNHLY and CDR2 is FYNNEI. The CDR3 sequence is CASETGGQGNTIYF. DNA of the CDR3: TGTGCCAGCGAGACCGGGGGGCAGGGAAACACCATATATTTT.

The rearrangement links TRBV5-1 to TRBJ1-2; 7 bases agree with TRBD1. CDR3 length: 13 residues. Looked up from germline, CDR1 is SGHRS and CDR2 is YFSETQ. The trim removed 1 base at V and 6 bases at J, leaving 3 bases unmatched. In DNA, the CDR3 is TGCGCCAGCAGCTTGAGGGACAGTAATGGCTACACCTTC. Protein product: CASSLRDSNGYTF.

At least ten counts were recorded for this clonotype. This rearrangement joins TRBV3-1 to TRBJ1-2; 7 nucleotides agree with TRBD1. Germline values: CDR1 LGHDT, CDR2 YNNKEL (reference sequence). The length of the CDR3 is 15 residues. V lost 4 bases, J lost 4 bases, and 9 bases stayed unmatched. The CDR3 region is CASSPKTGSAYGYTF. The CDR3 DNA follows: TGTGCCAGCAGCCCTAAGACAGGGTCGGCCTATGGCTACACCTTC.

The chain has TRBV24-1 and TRBJ1-1; no clear D gene. Germline V gene sequence: CDR1 KGHDR, CDR2 SFDVKD. With 4 bases removed from V and 7 bases from J, the gap between germline ends came to 12 bases. This CDR3 region has 13 residues. CDR3 loop: CATSDGRTDEAFF. The CDR3 region has the DNA TGTGCCACCAGTGACGGTCGAACGGATGAAGCTTTCTTT.

This chain uses TRBV5-4 with TRBJ1-2, with D possibly being TRBD1 (6 bases). Germline V CDR1 and CDR2: SGHNT, YYREEE (reference sequence). CDR3 length: 12 amino acids. The V end lost 4 bases, the J end lost 8 bases, and 12 bases lay between the germline ends. DNA for the CDR3: TGTGCCAGCAGCAAAACAGGGACGGGCTACACCTTC. Its translation is CASSKTGTGYTF.

This clonotype appeared a single time. This rearrangement joins TRBV7-2 to TRBJ2-3; unclear D gene. Germline assignment: CDR1 SGHTA and CDR2 FQGNSA. Trimming shortened V by 5 bases and J by 2 bases, and 8 bases separated the two germline ends. This CDR3 region has 13 residues. CDR3 region: CASSVIFTDTQYF. The CDR3 region has the DNA TGTGCCAGCAGCGTCATCTTCACAGATACGCAGTATTTT.

The chain recombines TRBV25-1 with TRBJ1-2; TRBD1 might be the D (5 bases). The CDR3 spans 14 residues. The germline CDR1 and CDR2 sequences are MGHDK and SYGVNS. Trimming removed 7 bases at V and 2 bases at J, with 14 bases between. CDR3 in amino acids: CASTVKAGNYGYTF. The CDR3 nucleotides are TGTGCCAGCACCGTAAAAGCAGGGAACTATGGCTACACCTTC.

This clonotype was detected ten times or more. V gene TRBV30 combines with J gene TRBJ1-5, with D perhaps TRBD1 (5 bases). Germline V gene sequence: CDR1 GTSNPN, CDR2 SVGIG (reference sequence). The CDR3 runs to 13 residues. V was cut by 3 bases and J by 7 bases, with 13 bases left in between. The CDR3 spells CAWSEGEGQPQHF. CDR3 coding DNA: TGTGCCTGGAGCGAAGGGGAAGGGCAGCCCCAGCATTTT.

J is TRBJ1-2 and V is TRBV10-1; TRBD1 is a possible D gene (6 bases). The CDR3 spans 14 residues. CDR1 and CDR2 from the germline V gene are WNHNN and SYGVQD (reference sequence). Trimming left V 5 bases short and J 3 bases short, with 13 bases between. CDR3 sequence reads: CASSSQGGYYGYTF. The CDR3 bases are TGCGCCAGCAGTTCACAGGGAGGGTACTATGGCTACACCTTC.

The chain carries TRBV12-3 or TRBV12-4 and TRBJ2-1; possible D gene TRBD1, 6 bases. Deletions cut 6 bases from V and 9 bases from J, with 15 bases between. The CDR3 length is 13 residues. The CDR3 is CASSLVTGIEQFF. The CDR3 coding sequence is TGTGCCAGCAGCCTTGTAACAGGGATTGAGCAGTTCTTC.

The gene calls are TRBV29-1 and TRBJ2-7, with 9 bases identical to TRBD1. In germline, CDR1 is SQVTM, CDR2 ANQGSEA. Trimming at V came to 6 bases and at J to 7 bases, leaving 10 bases not matched to a gene. The CDR3 length is 13 residues. CDR3 sequence: CSVEKLTGGEQYF. The CDR3 region has the DNA TGCAGCGTCGAAAAGCTGACAGGGGGTGAGCAGTACTTC.

The table lists this clonotype with many counts. The chain recombines TRBV27 with TRBJ1-2; a weak D match, TRBD1 (6 bases). Germline V CDR1 and CDR2: MNHEY, SMNVEV (reference sequence). This CDR3 spans 14 amino acids. Trimming left V 6 bases short and J 4 bases short, with 15 bases between. In nucleotides, the CDR3 is TGTGCCAGCAGCCAATCCGGGACACCCTATGGCTACACCTTC. It is translated as CASSQSGTPYGYTF.

CDR3 loop: CASMDNLNTEAFF. The CDR3 DNA is TGTGCCAGCATGGACAACTTGAACACTGAAGCTTTCTTT. V and J are TRBV2 and TRBJ1-1, with D perhaps TRBD1 (5 bases). Trimming stripped 7 bases from V and 0 bases from J, with 9 bases between. There are 13 residues in the CDR3. CDR1 is SNHLY and CDR2 is FYNNEI in the germline V gene. Filled out from reference TRBV2 and TRBJ1-1, the complete variable domain reads EPEVTQTPSHQVTQMGQEVILRCVPISNHLYFYWYRQILGQKVEFLVSFYNNEISEKSEIFDDQFSVERPDGSNFTLKIRSTKLEDSAMYFCASMDNLNTEAFFGQGTRLTVV.

The gene calls are TRBV7-9 and TRBJ2-7; tentatively, D is TRBD2 (6 bases). The ends were cut back, 3 bases at V and 4 bases at J, with 10 bases in the middle. The CDR3 consists of 13 residues. Germline CDR1 reads SEHNR; CDR2 reads FQNEAQ (reference sequence). This CDR3 is CASSFRRDYEQYF. CDR3 DNA sequence: TGTGCCAGCAGCTTCCGGAGGGATTACGAGCAGTACTTC.

The CDR3 nucleotides read TGTGCCAGCAGGGGGCTTGTGGCTGAAGCTTTCTTT. Translated: CASRGLVAEAFF. This rearrangement joins TRBV6-1 to TRBJ1-1; tentative D call: TRBD1 (5 bases). Between the trimmed V and J ends, which lost 6 bases and 6 bases, there was a span of 11 bases. The germline CDR1 and CDR2 sequences are MNHNS and SASEGT. This CDR3 has 12 residues.

The CDR3 DNA reads as TGTGCCAGCAGCTTCCGACAGGGTCCCTACGAGCAGTACTTC. As protein: CASSFRQGPYEQYF. J is TRBJ2-7 and V is TRBV7-9, with 7 nucleotides matching TRBD1. CDR3 length: 14 amino acids. V dropped 3 bases and J dropped 2; count of bases not matched to a gene: 4. Germline V CDR1 and CDR2: SEHNR, FQNEAQ (reference sequence).

The V and J genes are TRBV11-3 and TRBJ2-1, with D perhaps TRBD1 (5 bases). The CDR3 runs to 12 residues. Trimming took off 0 bases at V and 10 bases at J, with 7 bases between the two ends. Per germline, CDR1 SGHNT and CDR2 YENEEA. The CDR3 sequence is CASSLDRTEQFF. Written as DNA, the CDR3 is TGTGCCAGCAGCTTAGATCGGACAGAGCAGTTCTTC.

The genes are TRBV2 and TRBJ2-7; 7 bases fit TRBD1. Trimming took 6 bases from V and 1 from J; bases not matched to a gene: 6. The CDR3 runs 14 residues. CDR1 is SNHLY, CDR2 FYNNEI, per germline. The CDR3 DNA sequence: TGTGCCAGCAGGAACGGACAGGTATCCTACGAGCAGTACTTC. It yields the protein CASRNGQVSYEQYF.